Included here is one T cell receptor (beta chain) sequence, with context. As originally analysed: Scientists estimated how many nucleated cells there were by amplifying reference gene primers. The protocol was immunoSEQ multiplex PCR, while the TCRdb copy is restricted to in-frame clones and leaves out a portion. The DNA gave D and trimming, while V, J and clone size come from that table. Of 90,000 to 120,000 clones listed, around 87% are singletons. Germline V gene data show CDR1 as SGHTA and CDR2 as FQGNSA. The CDR3 extends over 15 amino acids. V gave up 5 bases and J gave up 3 bases, with 16 bases separating them. The data originate from a study of blood T cell repertoires in COVID-19.

The receptor was isolated from a man aged 45-65 years with acute or convalescent COVID-19. J is TRBJ2-5 and V is TRBV7-2; D possibly corresponds to TRBD2 (6 bases). Sequenced sample: peripheral blood. CDR3: CASSTAGRREETQYF. The CDR3 DNA sequence: TGTGCCAGCAGCACAGCGGGCCGCAGGGAAGAGACCCAGTACTTC.